This TCR beta chain was sequenced for a study of blood T cell repertoires in COVID-19 (dated by TCRdb to about 2020). Describing the broader study: Samples from collaborators originated in the United States, Italy and Spain and spanned both the acute and convalescent phases of COVID-19. The prospective study material was composed of cDNA or gDNA derived from T cells, B-cell-depleted T cells, or PBMCs. Deeply sampled blood TCRbeta repertoires from subjects exposed to, actively infected with, or recovered from COVID-19 were included in the dataset. The repertoires were released in a freely available public database meant as a resource for research on the immune response to SARS-CoV-2. The samples were drawn from two sources: the first 160 participants of the ongoing ImmuneRACE study, and some 1,300 subjects contributed by 6 global collaborators. The sample metadata nearly always contained a de-identified subject ID, COVID-19 status, age in years and sex. HLA class I and class II types, where available, came from metadata supplied by the sample provider rather than from assay-based typing.

Of note for this clone: It lacks a known antigen. The input lacks base qualities; no much larger clone sits a single base away.

TCRbeta CDR3 regions were amplified from genomic DNA using the immunoSEQ Assay, a bias-controlled multiplex PCR. The authors processed their data as follows. Within the assay, amplification of reference gene primers was used to estimate how many nucleated cells each sample contained. Sequence reads were collapsed and filtered to measure the absolute abundance of every unique TCRbeta CDR3 rearrangement. For each sample, productive Simpson clonality was calculated as the square root of Simpson's diversity index across productive rearrangements. Here the immuneACCESS table is served through TCRdb, limited to in-frame sequences with V and J called. Missing clones are a known gap in these copies; in checked studies unresolved V genes cover under half, and the rest lacks a known reason. The V and J calls and the clone size are those of that table, but D and trimming were determined from the DNA. For this sample the table gives roughly 350,000 clones, of which about 92% were detected only once. Less than 20% of the sample is in the top ten clones.

The paper as a whole reports these results and caveats: The quantity of clinical and demographic metadata differed by source and by participant and was supplied without curation.

Enrolling through a virtual design, the prospective study's participants ranged in age from roughly 18 to 95 years and lived across approximately 25 United States geographic areas. To assign participants to cohorts, the prospective study relied on clinical history that participants themselves reported in a screening survey and a study questionnaire. For ImmuneRACE Cohort 3, a participant was defined as recovered based on two consecutive negative NP/OP PCR tests, clearance by a healthcare professional, or resolution of symptoms. Mobile phlebotomists in the prospective study collected whole blood, serum and a nasopharyngeal or oropharyngeal swab from every participant. Participants in the prospective study had the option to provide additional blood draws and questionnaires over a 2-month period. Prospective study blood samples were shipped either frozen or at room temperature before DNA extraction.

Material: PBMCs or T cells enriched from blood (not recorded which). The sequence was collected from a woman in her twenties or thirties who had recovered from COVID-19.

The DNA sequence reads TGTGCCACCAGTGATGCATCTCCCGGGACAGGGATACGGATTTTCACTAAACGCAATGAGCAGTTCTTC. Translated, this gives CATSDASPGTGIRIFTKRNEQFF. This receptor chain uses TRBV24-1 and TRBJ2-1, with 9 bases in between that match TRBD1. V loses 3 bases at its end and J loses 6 bases; junction bases beyond the gene matches: 29. The germline V gene yields KGHDR for CDR1 and SFDVKD for CDR2. From the cysteine up to the phenylalanine, the CDR3 has a length of 23 residues. The only DNA kept is the CDR3, 69 bases in frame from the first base.